The present entry profiles one T cell receptor (beta chain) with its context. Antigen unknown. Some clones are missing from TCRdb's copy, which holds only in-frame ones; the method was immunoSEQ multiplex PCR. Among 60,000 to 80,000 clones, roughly 80% were seen once, and the ten largest hold roughly 4.5%. The data derive from a study of OX40 agonist ivuxolimab in advanced cancers. Study information: Anti-PD-1, anti-PD-L1 or anti-CTLA-4 therapy given earlier was allowed, and 40% had some.

This CDR3 has 13 amino acids. CDR1 is SGHTA and CDR2 is FQGNSA in the germline V gene. Trimming took off 5 bases at V and 0 bases at J, with 5 bases between the two ends. Study findings and constraints: Both blood CD4+ and CD8+ T cells showed clonal growth by week 6 at 0.1 to 3.0 mg/kg. Specificity for antigen went undetermined in the expanded peripheral T cells. The average count of expanded clones was higher among CD8+ T cells than among CD4+.

The chain links TRBV7-2 to TRBJ2-1; unclear D gene. Source: CD4+ or CD8+ T cells sorted from blood, taken in a trial of the OX40 agonist ivuxolimab. This clonotype originated in an adult with an advanced solid tumor such as melanoma, head and neck, liver or kidney cancer. The CDR3 protein is CASSPSSYNEQFF. The CDR3 bases are TGTGCCAGCAGCCCTAGCTCCTACAATGAGCAGTTCTTC. Complete variable domain (other parts from reference TRBV7-2 and TRBJ2-1): GAGVSQSPSNKVTEKGKDVELRCDPISGHTALYWYRQSLGQGLEFLIYFQGNSAPDKSGLPSDRFSAERTGGSVSTLTIQRTQQEDSAVYLCASSPSSYNEQFFGPGTRLTVL.